One sample yielded the 25 T cell receptor beta chains listed below, sequenced in a study of OX40 agonist ivuxolimab in advanced cancers. Library construction relied on the immunoSEQ multiplex PCR assay. TCRdb provides this immuneACCESS table in a form limited to in-frame rearrangements. Some clones are lacking; in checked studies, under half of them reflect an unresolved V gene, and why the rest are absent is not known. Counted in this sample were approximately 30,000 clones; 82% of them appeared once. The ten largest account for about 20% of the sample. Here the sequenced sample was CD4+ or CD8+ T cells sorted from blood, taken in a trial of the OX40 agonist ivuxolimab. All receptors derive from an adult with an advanced solid tumor such as melanoma, head and neck, liver or kidney cancer.

The chain joins TRBV7-9 to TRBJ2-1, with D hard to call. Trimming pared 2 bases from V and 6 bases from J, leaving 14 bases between. The CDR3 covers 15 residues. The V gene's germline CDR1 is SEHNR and CDR2 FQNEAQ (reference sequence). This chain's CDR3 is CASSLISATGNEQFF. The CDR3 DNA reads as TGTGCCAGCAGCTTAATATCTGCCACCGGCAATGAGCAGTTCTTC. The full variable domain, in which reference TRBV7-9 and TRBJ2-1 provide the parts outside the CDR3, is DTGVSQNPRHKITKRGQNVTFRCDPISEHNRLYWYRQTLGQGPEFLTYFQNEAQLEKSRLLSDRFSAERPKGSFSTLEIQRTEQGDSAMYLCASSLISATGNEQFFGPGTRLTVL.

The chain uses TRBV7-9 and TRBJ1-1; D is undetermined. Looked up from germline, CDR1 is SEHNR and CDR2 is FQNEAQ (reference sequence). The CDR3 is made up of 12 amino acids. The ends were cut back, 2 bases at V and 5 bases at J, with 6 bases in the middle. As DNA, the CDR3 is TGTGCCAGCAGCTTAACTGGGACTGAAGCTTTCTTT. It codes for CASSLTGTEAFF.

This clone was observed a few times. The chain has TRBV2 and TRBJ2-7, with 9 bases identical to TRBD1. CDR3 length: 14 amino acids. J gave up 4 bases and V 7 bases, and 8 bases lay outside the gene matches. The germline CDR1 and CDR2 sequences are SNHLY and FYNNEI. CDR3 nucleotides: TGTGCCAGCAAGGGAAGACAGGGGGGGTACGAGCAGTACTTC. It specifies CASKGRQGGYEQYF. The full variable domain, its missing parts supplied by reference TRBV2 and TRBJ2-7, is EPEVTQTPSHQVTQMGQEVILRCVPISNHLYFYWYRQILGQKVEFLVSFYNNEISEKSEIFDDQFSVERPDGSNFTLKIRSTKLEDSAMYFCASKGRQGGYEQYFGPGTRLTVT.

The rearrangement links TRBV4-3 to TRBJ2-2; no firm D call. Germline assignment: CDR1 LGHNA and CDR2 YSLEER. V lost 2 bases, J lost 1 base, and 11 bases lay in between. The CDR3 runs to 16 residues. The chain's CDR3 is CASSQSSRLNTGELFF. The CDR3 DNA is TGCGCCAGCAGCCAAAGCTCTAGGTTGAACACCGGGGAGCTGTTTTTT.

The chain joins TRBV29-1 to TRBJ1-6, with TRBD1 matching 9 bases. V was clipped by 5 bases and J by 9 bases; unmatched bases: 8. The germline V gene encodes CDR1 SQVTM and CDR2 ANQGSEA. The CDR3 is 14 amino acids. This CDR3 is CSVRDRDKVSPLHF. Here the CDR3 DNA reads TGCAGCGTTCGGGACAGGGATAAAGTTTCACCCCTCCACTTT.

The rearrangement links TRBV7-8 to TRBJ2-3; 9 positions match TRBD2. The CDR3 runs 15 residues. In germline, CDR1 is SGHVS, CDR2 FQNEAQ. The junction had 7 bases not matched to a gene; V was cut back by 4 bases and J by 5 bases. The CDR3 DNA sequence: TGTGCCAGCAGCTCATATAGCGGGAGTGGAGATACGCAGTATTTT. Translating it yields CASSSYSGSGDTQYF.

This rearrangement joins TRBV10-1 to TRBJ1-3; D not certain. The CDR3 has 12 amino acids. V was shortened by 6 bases and J by 4 bases, with 7 bases between the two germline ends. Germline values: CDR1 WNHNN, CDR2 SYGVQD (reference sequence). CDR3 residues: CASSPEGNTIYF. In DNA, the CDR3 is TGCGCCAGCAGCCCAGAAGGAAACACCATATATTTT.

J is TRBJ1-4 and V is TRBV5-3, with a weak D call TRBD1 (5 bases). TRBV5-3 is annotated as an ORF whose role is uncertain. CDR3 length: 16 amino acids. V was shortened by 5 bases and J by 0 bases, with 14 bases between the two germline ends. The CDR3 is CARSLDREATNEKLFF. The CDR3 DNA sequence: TGTGCCAGAAGTTTAGACAGAGAAGCAACTAATGAAAAACTGTTTTTT.

This clone showed up just a few times. The gene calls are TRBV6-5 and TRBJ2-1; D possibly corresponds to TRBD2 (6 bases). The germline V gene encodes CDR1 MNHEY and CDR2 SVGAGI. This CDR3 region has 15 residues. V shed 6 bases and J shed 0 bases, with 12 bases lying between them. The CDR3 spells CASSQAEGSYNEQFF. The CDR3 DNA reads TGTGCCAGCAGCCAAGCGGAGGGCTCCTACAATGAGCAGTTCTTC.

This rearrangement joins TRBV2 to TRBJ2-7, with a tentative D call TRBD2 (5 bases). V lost 4 bases to trimming and J lost 5 bases, with 21 bases between them. The germline gives CDR1 SNHLY, CDR2 FYNNEI. CDR3 length: 16 amino acids. The CDR3 DNA follows: TGTGCCAGCAGTGCCAACTCGCGTACTAGAGCCCACGAGCAGTACTTC. Translating it yields CASSANSRTRAHEQYF.

The rearrangement joins TRBV10-2 to TRBJ2-1; the D gene is possibly TRBD1 (6 bases). In germline, CDR1 is WSHSY, CDR2 SAAADI. The ends were cut back, 5 bases at V and 2 bases at J, with 22 bases in the middle. This CDR3 comprises 18 residues. CDR3 residues: CASSKDSPESATYNEQFF. As DNA, the CDR3 is TGCGCCAGCAGTAAGGACAGCCCCGAATCTGCAACCTACAATGAGCAGTTCTTC.

CDR3 in DNA: TGTGCCAGCAGCTTTAGAGCTCTTGGGGCCAACGTCCTGACTTTC. Amino acids: CASSFRALGANVLTF. This sequence joins TRBV7-8 and TRBJ2-6; no clear D gene. V was pared by 3 bases and J by 3 bases, with 9 bases between. The CDR3 length is 15 residues. Germline assignment: CDR1 SGHVS and CDR2 FQNEAQ.

The chain recombines TRBV19 with TRBJ2-3, with TRBD2 matching 9 bases. Per germline, CDR1 LNHDA and CDR2 SQIVND (reference sequence). J lost 10 bases, V lost 5 bases, and 7 bases had no gene match. This CDR3 spans 13 amino acids. CDR3 bases: TGTGCCAGTAGTCTTAGCGGGAGTGTGGCGCAGTATTTT. The encoded protein is CASSLSGSVAQYF.

V and J are TRBV7-3 and TRBJ1-5, with D hard to call. This CDR3 contains 15 residues. Germline V CDR1 and CDR2: SGHTA, FQGTGA. V lost 5 bases, J lost 0 bases, and 11 bases lay in between. CDR3 region: CASSQLQYSNQPQHF. CDR3 in DNA: TGTGCCAGCAGCCAACTCCAGTATAGCAATCAGCCCCAGCATTTT. Together with reference TRBV7-3 and TRBJ1-5, the CDR3 gives the full variable domain: GAGVSQTPSNKVTEKGKYVELRCDPISGHTALYWYRQSLGQGPEFLIYFQGTGAADDSGLPNDRFFAVRPEGSVSTLKIQRTERGDSAVYLCASSQLQYSNQPQHFGDGTRLSIL.

This chain connects TRBV27 to TRBJ2-3; the match to TRBD1 covers 9 bases. Germline loops: CDR1 MNHEY, CDR2 SMNVEV (reference sequence). V was clipped by 8 bases and J by 5 bases; unmatched bases: 8. The CDR3 totals 14 residues. CDR3 DNA sequence: TGTGCCAGCCTTGACAGGGGGGCGAAAGATACGCAGTATTTT. Translated: CASLDRGAKDTQYF.

The V and J genes are TRBV7-2 and TRBJ2-7, with no clear D. The CDR3 runs 16 residues. V was clipped by 2 bases and J by 0 bases, with 14 bases between them. Per the germline V gene, CDR1 is SGHTA and CDR2 is FQGNSA. The CDR3 region is CASSLPSSASSYEQYF. The DNA of the CDR3 is TGTGCCAGCAGCTTACCCTCGAGCGCCTCCTCCTACGAGCAGTACTTC. Combining the CDR3 with reference TRBV7-2 and TRBJ2-7 gives the whole variable domain GAGVSQSPSNKVTEKGKDVELRCDPISGHTALYWYRQSLGQGLEFLIYFQGNSAPDKSGLPSDRFSAERTGGSVSTLTIQRTQQEDSAVYLCASSLPSSASSYEQYFGPGTRLTVT.

The chain recombines TRBV7-8 with TRBJ1-6; D gene ambiguous. The germline gives CDR1 SGHVS, CDR2 FQNEAQ. The CDR3 sequence is 17 residues long. Trimming left V 2 bases short and J 0 bases short, with 11 bases between. CDR3 nucleotide sequence: TGTGCCAGCAGCTTAAATGAACAGAGCTCCTATAATTCACCCCTCCACTTT. Amino acids: CASSLNEQSSYNSPLHF.

This rearrangement joins TRBV5-1 to TRBJ1-2, with 7 positions matching TRBD1. Germline loops: CDR1 SGHRS, CDR2 YFSETQ. The CDR3 runs 13 residues. The trim removed 2 bases at V and 6 bases at J, leaving 4 bases unmatched. CDR3 sequence reads: CASSLQGTNGYTF. The CDR3 nucleotides read TGCGCCAGCAGCTTACAGGGGACTAATGGCTACACCTTC.

This clone was counted once. J is TRBJ1-2 and V is TRBV6-1; TRBD1 might be the D (5 bases). The CDR3 covers 13 residues. The V end lost 6 bases, the J end lost 2 bases, and 10 bases lay between the germline ends. The germline CDR1 and CDR2 sequences are MNHNS and SASEGT. The DNA of the CDR3 is TGTGCCAGCAGCAGTCAGGGCAACTATGGCTACACCTTC. Its protein product is CASSSQGNYGYTF.

The DNA for the CDR3 is TGTGCCAGTAGCCCTAGACTAGCGGGAGTGGGTTCGAGCTCCTACAATGAGCAGTTCTTC. The encoded protein is CASSPRLAGVGSSSYNEQFF. This sequence joins TRBV19 and TRBJ2-1, with TRBD2 matching 12 bases. CDR1 and CDR2 (germline): LNHDA, SQIVND (reference sequence). Trimming removed 6 bases from V and 0 bases from J; junction bases left unmatched: 15. There are 20 residues in the CDR3.

This CDR3 reads CASSLSGSPLATNEKLFF. The CDR3 nucleotides are TGCGCCAGCAGCTTGAGCGGCAGCCCGCTTGCGACTAATGAAAAACTGTTTTTT. V gene TRBV5-1 combines with J gene TRBJ1-4, with D hard to call. This CDR3 contains 18 residues. V was trimmed by 1 base and J by 2 bases, leaving 18 bases between them. Germline assignment: CDR1 SGHRS and CDR2 YFSETQ.

The chain carries TRBV10-3 and TRBJ2-2, with D perhaps being TRBD1 or TRBD2 (5 bases each). CDR1 is ENHRY, CDR2 SYGVKD, per germline. Trimming cost V 8 bases and J 2 bases, with 12 bases left between them. The CDR3 loop spans 14 amino acids. The CDR3 DNA is TGTGCCATCTTCTCGGGGCCCAACACCGGGGAGCTGTTTTTT. Translated: CAIFSGPNTGELFF.

The V gene is TRBV7-3, the J gene TRBJ2-3, with a tentative D call TRBD1 (6 bases). The CDR3 consists of 12 residues. Trimming removed 5 bases at V and 4 bases at J, with 7 bases between. From germline, CDR1 is SGHTA and CDR2 FQGTGA. The CDR3 nucleotides are TGTGCCAGCAGCGGGGGCTCAGATACGCAGTATTTT. Protein: CASSGGSDTQYF.

Only one count was recorded for this clone. The V call is TRBV6-6, the J call TRBJ2-7; the D call may be TRBD1 or TRBD2 (5 bases each). Germline V gene data show CDR1 as MNHNY and CDR2 as SVGAGI (reference sequence). The CDR3 consists of 14 residues. V lost 7 bases and J 2 bases, leaving 15 bases between the germline ends. The CDR3 sequence is CASNLNGGTYEQYF. CDR3 bases: TGTGCCAGCAACCTAAATGGGGGAACCTACGAGCAGTACTTC.

V and J are TRBV7-6 and TRBJ2-2, with 9 positions matching TRBD2. CDR1 is SGHVS, CDR2 FNYEAQ, per germline. CDR3 length: 16 amino acids. J lost 0 bases, V lost 5 bases, and 4 bases had no gene match. The CDR3 DNA sequence: TGTGCCAGCAGCCCTAGACTAGCGGCGAACACCGGGGAGCTGTTTTTT. It is translated as CASSPRLAANTGELFF.